This T cell receptor beta chain was sequenced for a study of beta chain features in type 1 diabetes (dated by TCRdb to the late 2010s). Turning to the overall study: Mean age, gender distribution, total cell number and subset yield were not different between patients and healthy donors. Naive and central memory subsets were obtained from all 30 or so donors, but regulatory and stem cell-like memory subsets were isolated from only 8 patients and roughly 8 healthy donors. A total of over 95,000,000 sorted cells were examined across all samples, and RNA yield correlated strongly with the number of cells per subset. In the study, TCRB repertoires of sorted circulating CD4+ T cell subsets from recently diagnosed type 1 diabetes patients were compared with those of matched healthy donors.

Each donor gave one peripheral blood draw, roughly 110 mL on average, collected into heparinised tubes. A BD FACSAria II and a panel including CD45RO, CCR7, CD25, CD127, CD95 and CD27 were used to sort naive, central memory, regulatory and stem cell-like memory CD4+ T cells. All sorted populations exceeded 95% purity. PBMCs were separated immediately by Lymphoprep density gradient centrifugation and were stained directly, without being cultured. Samples were stained and sorted in pairs, with one healthy donor and one patient per experiment, so that batch effects were minimized. The High Capacity cDNA Reverse Transcription Kit was used to reverse transcribe all of the isolated RNA, meaning that expressed TCRB transcripts were what got sequenced. Deep immunoSEQ sequencing was performed on naive, central memory and regulatory T cell samples, with an average of around 3.4 million total reads per sample. After sorted cells were lysed in RLT buffer, RNA was extracted with DNase-treated RNeasy Micro or Mini kits, with the choice depending on cell number. To prevent cross-contamination, every cell subset was processed on its own, while patient and healthy donor samples were processed together. Using the immunoSEQ multiplex PCR, TCRB sequences were amplified from cDNA into 87-bp fragments spanning the CDR3 region. Amplicons were sequenced on the Illumina HiSeq platform. Processing in the source paper ran as follows. Synthetic template baselines were used to correct PCR bias computationally, reads within Hamming distance 2 were collapsed together, and singletons that could not be merged were discarded. Reads were aligned against IMGT to assign V, D and J genes, CDR3 length and insertions or deletions at six rearrangement sites. Within each subset, clonotype counts were normalized to sorted cell number, and only after that were true diversity and Gini coefficients computed with the tcR R package. The overlap coefficient, calculated on TCRB nucleotide sequences, was used to measure repertoire sharing. Out-of-frame TCRB sequences from naive cells were analyzed to stand in for the pre-selection repertoire. TCRdb carries this immuneACCESS record with in-frame sequences only. Its versions omit some clonotypes, under half of them owing to an unresolved V gene in the studies checked, with the rest unexplained. That table supplies the V and J calls and clone size; D and trimming were determined from the DNA. The sample table shows 430,000 or so clones, and over 9.5% are seen once. The ten largest clones take up 0.045% to 0.05% of the sample.

Overall study results and their limits: At VDJ recombination sites, patients with type 1 diabetes made fewer insertions and deleted more nucleotides, a pattern implying thymic rearrangement abnormalities. Because small numbers of individuals were included in the HLA sub-analyses, any influence of HLA type on TCRB rearrangement was left unresolved. Naive, central memory and regulatory TCRB repertoires appeared more similar among patients than among healthy donors. Because cDNA was sequenced instead of genomic DNA, activated cells with high expression could be over-represented, although the groups did not differ in activation or CD3 levels. PCR may preferentially amplify shorter templates, but because patient and control samples were amplified and corrected together, any resulting skew would affect both groups equally. A moderate but significant shortening of TCRB CDR3 length was observed in type 1 diabetes patients in all four CD4+ subsets.

With respect to this clone: There is no known antigen for this receptor. Base qualities are not provided; no much larger clone lies one nucleotide away.

CDR1 SGHNT and CDR2 YYREEE are derived from the germline V gene (reference sequence). CDR3 length: 14 amino acids, cysteine to phenylalanine. The kept DNA is CDR3 alone, 42 bases in frame from the first base. V is pared back by 0 bases and J by 5 bases, with 10 bases lying between the germline termini. This TCR derives from a young woman in good health. Input material: naive CD4+ T cells from blood. Taken with the paper, the label for cell subset or site translates to: true naive CD4+ T cells. The rearrangement joined TRBV5-4 to TRBJ2-3; TRBD1 might be the D gene, on 5 matching bases. The CDR3 sequence is CASSLGGGQDTQYF. The sequenced DNA: TGTGCCAGCAGCTTGGGGGGCGGACAAGATACGCAGTATTTT.